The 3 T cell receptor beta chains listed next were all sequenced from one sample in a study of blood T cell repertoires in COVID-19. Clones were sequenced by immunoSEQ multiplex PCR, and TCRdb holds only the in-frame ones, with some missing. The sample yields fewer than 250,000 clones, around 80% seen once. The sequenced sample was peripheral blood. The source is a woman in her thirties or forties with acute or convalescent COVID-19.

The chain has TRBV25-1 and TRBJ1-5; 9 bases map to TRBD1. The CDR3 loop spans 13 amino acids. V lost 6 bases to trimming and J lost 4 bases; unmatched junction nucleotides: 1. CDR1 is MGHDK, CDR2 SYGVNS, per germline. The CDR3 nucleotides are TGTGCCAGCAGGGGGACAGGGAATCAGCCCCAGCATTTT. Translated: CASRGTGNQPQHF.

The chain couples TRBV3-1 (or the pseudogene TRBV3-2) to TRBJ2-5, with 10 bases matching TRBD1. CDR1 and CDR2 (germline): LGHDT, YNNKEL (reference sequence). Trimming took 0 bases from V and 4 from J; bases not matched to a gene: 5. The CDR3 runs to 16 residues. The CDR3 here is CASSQDRTGGGETQYF. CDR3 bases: TGTGCCAGCAGCCAAGATAGGACAGGGGGAGGAGAGACCCAGTACTTC.

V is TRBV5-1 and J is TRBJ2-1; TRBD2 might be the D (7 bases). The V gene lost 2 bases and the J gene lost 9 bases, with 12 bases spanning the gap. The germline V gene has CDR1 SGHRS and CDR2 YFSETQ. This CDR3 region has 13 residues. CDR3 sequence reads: CASSFSGGGEQFF. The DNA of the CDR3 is TGCGCCAGCAGCTTCTCGGGGGGCGGTGAGCAGTTCTTC.